These 18 T cell receptor beta chains came from one sample sequenced in a study of blood T cells in healthy people across ages. The authors ran a second PCR of about 6 to 11 cycles using a sample-barcoded 5' primer and a J-beta primer mix. Via MiXCR, TCRdb re-called the 5' RACE reads, giving one row per CDR3 protein. The sample has 1.4 million to 1.5 million distinct CDR3 sequences; around 39% are singletons. Sequencing was performed on blood. Receptors originate from a woman between 18 and 30 years old in good health.

This clonotype came up a few times. The chain carries TRBV7-2 and TRBJ1-1; D gene unclear. This CDR3 has 15 residues. CDR1 is SGHTA and CDR2 is FQGNSA in the germline V gene. The V end lost 2 bases, the J end lost 0 bases, and 10 bases lay between the germline ends. The CDR3: CASSLYGEVNTEAFF. The CDR3, as DNA: TGTGCCAGCAGCTTATACGGGGAAGTGAACACTGAAGCTTTCTTT.

This clonotype showed up just once. The V call is TRBV5-8, the J call TRBJ1-4; D gene ambiguous. In germline, CDR1 is SGHTS, CDR2 YDEGEE. Trimming took 5 bases from V and 0 from J, leaving 11 bases between them. CDR3 length equals 15 residues. The CDR3, as DNA: TGTGCCAGCAGACGTGGAGCAACAACTAATGAAAAACTGTTTTTT. Protein product: CASRRGATTNEKLFF.

This clonotype was detected once. This chain connects TRBV27 to TRBJ2-2; D gene uncertain. CDR3 size: 16 residues. Germline loops: CDR1 MNHEY, CDR2 SMNVEV (reference sequence). Trimming took off 4 bases at V and 5 bases at J, with 17 bases between the two ends. CDR3 bases: TGTGCCAGCAGTTCCCGCCCAACAGTACAAACCGGGGAGCTGTTTTTT. Protein sequence: CASSSRPTVQTGELFF.

The chain links TRBV4-2 to TRBJ2-1, with TRBD2 identical over 13 bases. J was trimmed by 5 bases and V by 7 bases; bases with no gene match: 5. The CDR3 spans 15 residues. Germline assignment: CDR1 LGHNA and CDR2 YNFKEQ. The CDR3 loop is CASTRTSGGHNEQFF. CDR3 coding DNA: TGTGCCAGCACCCGGACTAGCGGGGGCCACAATGAGCAGTTCTTC.

The rearrangement links TRBV6-6 to TRBJ2-2; TRBD2 is a possible D gene (5 bases). Trimming removed 1 base at V and 6 bases at J, with 9 bases between. This CDR3 comprises 14 residues. Germline CDR1 and CDR2: MNHNY and SVGAGI (reference sequence). The CDR3 DNA is TGTGCCAGCAGTTACTTTCGGAGGTCCGGGGAGCTGTTTTTT. This codes for CASSYFRRSGELFF.

This clonotype came up a few times. The chain couples TRBV10-2 to TRBJ2-1; 10 nucleotides agree with TRBD2. CDR1 WSHSY and CDR2 SAAADI come from the germline V gene. The CDR3 spans 17 residues. The V gene end was trimmed by 0 bases and the J gene end by 3 bases; junction bases not matched to a gene: 5. CDR3 DNA sequence: TGCGCCAGCAGTGAGTCCCTAGGACTAGCGGACTACAATGAGCAGTTCTTC. The encoded protein is CASSESLGLADYNEQFF.

The CDR3 region is CASSSTGGVLYEQYF. The CDR3 region has the DNA TGTGCCAGCAGCTCGACAGGGGGAGTCCTATACGAGCAGTACTTC. The chain joins TRBV12-3 or TRBV12-4 to TRBJ2-5; 9 bases are shared with TRBD1. The J call is doubtful: the DNA matches TRBJ2-7 better. The CDR3 consists of 15 residues.

The chain joins TRBV7-2 to TRBJ2-2; 15 nucleotides agree with TRBD2. Per the germline V gene, CDR1 is SGHTA and CDR2 is FQGNSA. V dropped 4 bases and J dropped 8; count of bases not matched to a gene: 2. CDR3 length: 15 residues. DNA of the CDR3: TGTGCCAGCAGCTGGACTAGCGGGGGGGGTGGGGAGCTGTTTTTT. Its protein is CASSWTSGGGGELFF.

This chain connects TRBV5-1 to TRBJ2-7; 8 bases fit TRBD2. CDR3 length: 14 amino acids. Unmatched junction bases numbered 3, after V lost 4 bases and J lost 0 bases. CDR1 is SGHRS, CDR2 YFSETQ, per germline. CDR3 protein: CASSGLASSYEQYF. CDR3 coding DNA: TGCGCCAGCAGCGGACTAGCTAGCTCCTACGAGCAGTACTTC.

CDR3 residues: CASSERGLWDTQYF. The CDR3 nucleotides read TGTGCCAGCAGTGAACGCGGATTGTGGGATACGCAGTATTTT. This sequence joins TRBV2 and TRBJ2-3; no firm D call. The germline V and J ends were trimmed by 2 bases and 6 bases, with 12 bases remaining between them. This CDR3 region has 14 residues. Germline values: CDR1 SNHLY, CDR2 FYNNEI.

In regard to this clonotype: It may be a read error: a sequence one base away is much more abundant. The chain joins TRBV5-1 to TRBJ2-1; TRBD2 matches at 10 bases. The J call may be faulty, since TRBJ2-7 better matches the DNA end. Looked up from germline, CDR1 is SGHRS and CDR2 is YFSETQ. CDR3 length: 15 amino acids. In DNA, the CDR3 is TGCGCCAGCGGCGGACTTAGCGGGAGGTACAATGAGCAGTACTTC. Protein sequence: CASGGLSGRYNEQYF.

This clonotype was counted between two and nine times. This chain links TRBV18 with TRBJ1-1; TRBD1 agrees at 7 bases. The CDR3 length is 15 residues. Germline CDR1 reads KGHSH; CDR2 reads LQKENI. Losses at the gene ends were 0 bases for V and 3 bases for J; bases not matched to a gene: 4. This CDR3 is CASSPPGGTDTEAFF. The DNA of the CDR3 is TGTGCCAGCTCACCACCTGGGGGGACAGACACTGAAGCTTTCTTT. Complete variable domain (other parts from reference TRBV18 and TRBJ1-1): NAGVMQNPRHLVRRRGQEARLRCSPMKGHSHVYWYRQLPEEGLKFMVYLQKENIIDESGMPKERFSAEFPKEGPSILRIQQVVRGDSAAYFCASSPPGGTDTEAFFGQGTRLTVV.

The table lists this clonotype with a few counts. The rearrangement uses TRBV20-1 and TRBJ1-4; no firm D call. The V end was cut by 4 bases, the J end by 8 bases, with 11 bases between. The CDR3 covers 12 residues. Germline CDR1 and CDR2: DFQATT and SNEGSKA (reference sequence). The DNA of the CDR3 is TGCAGTGCTATTGGGAAAGAGGAAAAACTGTTTTTT. It translates to CSAIGKEEKLFF.

This chain uses TRBV5-1 with TRBJ2-2; 9 bases align to TRBD1. The CDR3 runs 15 residues. Germline V gene data show CDR1 as SGHRS and CDR2 as YFSETQ. Germline trimming cut 4 bases from V and 4 bases from J; bases unmatched to any gene: 5. In DNA, the CDR3 is TGCGCCAGCAGCACGGGACAGGGCGGCACCGGGGAGCTGTTTTTT. This gives the protein CASSTGQGGTGELFF.

This chain joins TRBV5-1 and TRBJ1-1; 7 bases line up with TRBD1. The germline CDR1 and CDR2 sequences are SGHRS and YFSETQ. CDR3 size: 14 residues. Losses at the gene ends were 6 bases for V and 0 bases for J; bases not matched to a gene: 5. The CDR3 sequence: CASTPGQMNTEAFF. CDR3 nucleotides: TGCGCCAGCACCCCGGGACAGATGAACACTGAAGCTTTCTTT.

This clonotype was seen more than once but under ten times. In DNA form, the CDR3 reads TGCGCCAGCAGCCAAGATTGGGTAGGCTACCTGCAGCAGTACTTC. This encodes CASSQDWVGYLQQYF. This chain joins TRBV4-1 and TRBJ2-7, with D unresolved. CDR1 is MGHRA, CDR2 YSYEKL, per germline. V lost 0 bases to trimming and J lost 8 bases, with 17 bases between them. This CDR3 has 15 amino acids.

This clonotype was recorded at least ten times. V is TRBV25-1 and J is TRBJ2-1; TRBD2 matches 10 bases. The CDR3 runs 21 residues. With V trimmed by 5 bases and J by 4 bases, 23 bases remained unmatched. Germline V CDR1 and CDR2: MGHDK, SYGVNS. The DNA for the CDR3 is TGTGCCAGCAGTCGAGAACTAGCGGGGCCCAACTTAGAGCTTCTTTACAATGAGCAGTTCTTC. Amino acids: CASSRELAGPNLELLYNEQFF.

J is TRBJ2-1 and V is TRBV7-2, with 10 positions matching TRBD2. V lost 7 bases, J lost 9 bases, and 12 bases stayed unmatched. This CDR3 is 15 amino acids long. Per the germline V gene, CDR1 is SGHTA and CDR2 is FQGNSA. For the CDR3, the DNA is TGTGCCAGCAAGGTGTGGGCTAGCGGGAGAGGTGAGCAGTTCTTC. Its translation: CASKVWASGRGEQFF.